This T cell receptor beta chain was identified in a study of TIL therapy for anti-PD-1-resistant metastatic lung cancer. Per germline, CDR1 MGHDK and CDR2 SYGVNS. Trimming took 4 bases from V and 2 from J; bases not matched to a gene: 9. CDR3 length equals 16 residues. About this clone itself: Its matching antigen is unknown.

The libraries were made with immunoSEQ v3. Method: immunoSEQ multiplex PCR; TCRdb's copy keeps in-frame clones and lacks some. The sample lists about 53,000 clones, about 70% occurring once. The study's findings and limits: Infused TIL clonotypes partially replaced the baseline blood repertoire, then decayed over months.

The time point is: pre-treatment sample, taken before nivolumab and TIL therapy. The sequenced sample was blood, obtained at baseline. The source of this sequence is a person between 25 and 79 years old with non-small cell lung cancer. J is TRBJ2-5 and V is TRBV25-1; the match to TRBD2 covers 8 bases. The CDR3 nucleotides are TGTGCCAGCAGTGGACTACTCGGGGGGGGGCAAGAGACCCAGTACTTC. Encoded protein: CASSGLLGGGQETQYF.